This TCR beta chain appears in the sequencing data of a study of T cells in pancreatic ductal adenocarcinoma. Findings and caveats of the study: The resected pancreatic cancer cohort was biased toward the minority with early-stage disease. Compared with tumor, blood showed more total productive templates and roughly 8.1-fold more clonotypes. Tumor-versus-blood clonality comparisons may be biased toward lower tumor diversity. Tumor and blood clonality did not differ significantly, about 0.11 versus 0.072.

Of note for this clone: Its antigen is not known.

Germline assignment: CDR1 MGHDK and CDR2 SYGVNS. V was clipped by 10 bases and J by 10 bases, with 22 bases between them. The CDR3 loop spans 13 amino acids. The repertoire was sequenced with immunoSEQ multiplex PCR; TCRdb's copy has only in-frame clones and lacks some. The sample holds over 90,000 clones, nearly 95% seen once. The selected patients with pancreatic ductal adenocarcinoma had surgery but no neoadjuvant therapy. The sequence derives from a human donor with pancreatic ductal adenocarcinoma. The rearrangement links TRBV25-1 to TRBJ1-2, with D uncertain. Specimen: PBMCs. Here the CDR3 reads CATSSLASSAYTF. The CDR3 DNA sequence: TGTGCCACCTCCTCTCTAGCCTCTTCCGCCTACACCTTC.